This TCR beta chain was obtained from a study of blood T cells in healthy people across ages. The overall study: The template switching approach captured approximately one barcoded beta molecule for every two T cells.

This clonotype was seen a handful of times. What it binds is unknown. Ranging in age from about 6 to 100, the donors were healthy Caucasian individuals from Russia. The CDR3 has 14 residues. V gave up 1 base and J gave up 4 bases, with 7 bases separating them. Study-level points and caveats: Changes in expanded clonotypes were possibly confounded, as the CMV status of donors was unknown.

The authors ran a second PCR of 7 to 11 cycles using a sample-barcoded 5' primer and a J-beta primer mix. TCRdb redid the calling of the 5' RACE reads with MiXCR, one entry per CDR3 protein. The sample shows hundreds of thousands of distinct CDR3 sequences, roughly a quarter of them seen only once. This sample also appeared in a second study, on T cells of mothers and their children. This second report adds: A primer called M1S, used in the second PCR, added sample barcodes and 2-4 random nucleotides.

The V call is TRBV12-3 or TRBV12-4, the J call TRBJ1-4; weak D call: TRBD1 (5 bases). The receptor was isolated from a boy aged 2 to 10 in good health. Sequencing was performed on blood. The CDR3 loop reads CASSLGQFNEKLFF. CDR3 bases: TGTGCCAGCAGTTTAGGACAGTTTAATGAAAAACTGTTTTTT.